The source of this T cell receptor (beta chain) is a study of T-cell reconstitution after alpha-beta-depleted transplantation in children. Remarks on this clonotype: Its antigen is not identified.

Study findings and constraints: A year had passed since transplant, and T-cell counts and diversity by then came mostly from newly produced T cells.

Trimming took 6 bases from V and 2 from J, leaving 10 bases between them. The CDR3 consists of 13 residues. Unique molecular identifiers were used to barcode this TCRbeta library. TCRdb itself ran the PCR reads through MiXCR, one entry per CDR3 protein. This repertoire shows about a million distinct CDR3 sequences, about 29% found once; its top ten account for approximately 30%. The receptor was derived from a boy under three years old who had a stem cell transplant for SCID, so the T cells may come from the graft donor. This rearrangement joins TRBV12-3 or TRBV12-4 to TRBJ2-5; tentative D call: TRBD2 (6 bases). The specimen comprised PBMCs, mostly from graft donor cells, sampled 360 days after TCRalphabeta/CD19-depleted stem cell transplant. The CDR3 bases are TGTGCCAGCAGCCGTAGCGGTCAAGAGACCCAGTACTTC. Its protein is CASSRSGQETQYF.